This T cell receptor beta chain was sequenced for a study of blood T cell repertoires in COVID-19. With V trimmed by 1 base and J by 3 bases, 3 bases remained unmatched. This CDR3 spans 15 amino acids. Germline V CDR1 and CDR2: LNHNV, YYDKDF (reference sequence). Study processing details: By means of reference gene primer amplification, nucleated cell counts were estimated. The data were produced by immunoSEQ multiplex PCR, yet TCRdb's version contains in-frame clones alone and is incomplete. The V and J calls and clone size come from that table; D and trimming were worked out from the DNA. The repertoire holds about 120,000 clones, with 82% as singletons.

The V and J genes are TRBV15 and TRBJ2-7; 10 positions match TRBD1. This clonotype originated in a woman between 70 and 85 years old with acute or convalescent COVID-19. Material for sequencing was peripheral blood. CDR3 in amino acids: CATSRGGTGDYEQYF. The CDR3 DNA reads TGTGCCACCAGCAGAGGAGGGACAGGGGACTACGAGCAGTACTTC.